This T cell receptor beta chain was obtained from a study of blood T cells in healthy people across ages (dated by TCRdb to the mid-2010s). Context from the whole study: In model experiments, template switching captured about one uniquely barcoded TCR beta cDNA molecule for every two T cells. Four age groups were formed from the donors: young (average approximately 16 years), middle-aged (around 39), aged (more than 55) and long-lived (more than 75). For two donors (one aged 18 to 30 and one aged 80 or older), the study analyzed two additional independent replicas of 1 million unique cDNA reads from the same blood draw. Age-related changes in TCR beta repertoire diversity were measured in the study by deep sequencing normalized with unique cDNA molecular identifiers. Results and caveats for the whole study, not just this receptor: Observed TCR beta diversity correlated strongly with the percentage of naive T cells measured by flow cytometry. Donor CMV infection status was unknown, potentially confounding age-related changes in expanded clonotypes. Compared with the aged group, the long-lived group had more naive CD4+ T cells, fewer expanded clones and increased TCR diversity, suggesting age selection. Estimates of total diversity based on one million sequenced T cells were regarded as lower bounds and as underestimates. As age increased, observed TCR beta diversity per million T cells dropped in a roughly linear way, and a significant reduction was already evident by age 40. Since profiling was done on bulk unsorted PBMCs, naive and antigen-experienced compartments could not be conclusively compared.

Libraries were constructed by 5' RACE. TCRdb shows the sequencer as Illumina HiSeq 2500. The second PCR ran for about 6 to 12 cycles and used a J-beta primer mix along with a sample-barcoded 5' primer. A template-switch 5' adaptor carrying 12 random nucleotides introduced a unique molecular identifier onto each TCR beta cDNA molecule. At least 3 million CDR3-containing paired-end reads were obtained from each sample. All of the RNA was converted into first-strand cDNA using the Mint cDNA synthesis kit, with a TRBC-specific oligonucleotide serving as the primer. Following uracil-DNA glycosylase treatment, all cDNA underwent a first 18-cycle PCR with the universal primers M1SS and BC2_uni_R. The source study handled its data this way. Normalization of each sample was performed by random selection of 1 million high-quality reads, each carrying a distinct molecular identifier. Reads sharing molecular identifiers were discarded rather than binned into consensus sequences. CDR3 identification, clonotype clustering and error correction used MiTCR with a Q25 quality threshold and the strictest error-elimination algorithm. A nonparametric unseen species model with Euler transformation was used to estimate a lower bound on total TCR beta diversity. Using fastp trimming at Q25 and MiXCR clonotype assembly, TCRdb reanalyzed the public sequencing data and kept in-frame beta chains. One record per CDR3 amino acid sequence lists the most common genes and DNA. The V and J calls, along with clone size, are taken from TCRdb and not from the paper's own processing. This sample comprises around 820,000 distinct CDR3 sequences, roughly 25% of them detected only once. The ten largest make up roughly 3.8% of the sample.

As encoded in the germline V gene, CDR1 is MNHNS while CDR2 is SASEGT. V is cut by 6 bases and J by 1 base, and the space between the germline ends is 10 bases. The CDR3 measures 15 amino acids from cysteine to phenylalanine. Kept here is only the CDR3 DNA, which spans 45 bases and is read in frame from base 1. The approximately 40 donors, aged roughly 6 to 95 years, were systemically healthy Caucasian individuals from Russia. Each donor gave around 9 milliliters of peripheral blood, collected into EDTA-treated Vacutainer tubes. Ficoll-Paque density-gradient centrifugation was used to isolate PBMCs, with at least 7 million per sample. Trizol reagent was used to extract total RNA from the PBMCs, yielding at least 5 micrograms per sample. For every donor, flow cytometry on a PBMC aliquot measured the percentage of naive CD45RAhigh/CD27high T cells. Comment on this clonotype: What antigen it recognizes has not been identified. No much larger clone exists at a distance of one base, and base qualities are not known.

These same records also appear under a second study, on T cells of mothers and their children. The second publication reports: Donors were nine systemically healthy Caucasian individuals: three mothers and their six children. cDNA synthesis used all of the extracted RNA, with 1.5 ug of RNA in each 15 ul reaction. In the second PCR, sample barcodes and 2-4 random nucleotides were introduced via the M1S primer. More than 9 million TCR beta CDR3 reads were obtained from each mother, and some 3.3 million reads were obtained from each child. TCR recombination output is similarly shaped by thymic selection in related and unrelated pairs, with a minor effect exerted by inherited differences. Related mother-child pairs always showed normalized repertoire overlap that was slightly higher than in unrelated mother-child pairs, though the difference was never significant. No persistent microchimeric T cell clones were found, with a detection sensitivity of 80 to 100 clones per million clonotypes. Deep NGS was used in the study to compare the TCR beta repertoires of mothers and children and to look for features that separate related mother-child pairs from unrelated individuals. Mothers averaged approximately 41 +/- 4 years of age and children averaged roughly 10 +/- 4 years. After adapter ligation was performed with NEBNext reagents, the libraries were sequenced on an Illumina HiSeq 2000 with 100+100 nt paired-end reads. Mother and child libraries were prepared a month apart and sequenced in separate runs to prevent cross-contamination. For each donor, somewhere between about 450,000 and 2,200,000 distinct TCR beta clonotypes were identified. Naive TCR beta clonotypes were estimated from low-frequency clonotypes matched to each donor's FACS-determined naive share, without sorting.

This receptor was taken from a boy under 18 in good health. Specimen: blood. The rearrangement combines TRBV6-1 with TRBJ2-6, and TRBD1 may be the D gene, going by 6 matching bases. The nucleotide sequence reads TGTGCCAGCAGGCCCGGGACATCTGGGGCCAACGTCCTGACTTTC. It translates to CASRPGTSGANVLTF.